This T cell receptor beta chain was sequenced during a study of Graves' ophthalmopathy and Graves' hyperthyroidism. Transcripts of RNA were the source for amplifying TCR beta CDR3 regions. HTBI primers were employed in first-round RT-PCR, then a second-round multiplex PCR followed. TCRdb redid the calling of the multiplex PCR reads with MiXCR, one entry per CDR3 protein. The profile shows 500,000 to 800,000 distinct CDR3 sequences, about 40% of them singletons. Study results and limitations: Progression of ophthalmopathy was predicted by the model with roughly 71% sensitivity and roughly 73% specificity.

This clonotype was counted ten times or more. Its target is unknown. Germline V gene lookup returns CDR1 SGHTA and CDR2 FQGNSA. There are 18 residues in the CDR3. The ends were cut back, 2 bases at V and 8 bases at J, with 27 bases in the middle. Ophthalmopathy-affected donors exhibited moderate-to-severe activity, CAS ≥3, NOSPECS ≥4, and duration under 3 months. No donor had other autoimmune disease, uncontrolled infection, pregnancy or lactation. The source of the PBMCs was less than 12 ml of fresh peripheral blood. The specimen sequenced was peripheral blood. The chain has TRBV7-2 and TRBJ2-5; perhaps D is TRBD1 or TRBD2 (5 bases each). The clonotype originates from an adult man with Graves' ophthalmopathy. CDR3 bases: TGTGCCAGCAGCTTAAGCGGACTTCGGGACGAAATAAGAGACACCCAGTACTTC. This gives the protein CASSLSGLRDEIRDTQYF.